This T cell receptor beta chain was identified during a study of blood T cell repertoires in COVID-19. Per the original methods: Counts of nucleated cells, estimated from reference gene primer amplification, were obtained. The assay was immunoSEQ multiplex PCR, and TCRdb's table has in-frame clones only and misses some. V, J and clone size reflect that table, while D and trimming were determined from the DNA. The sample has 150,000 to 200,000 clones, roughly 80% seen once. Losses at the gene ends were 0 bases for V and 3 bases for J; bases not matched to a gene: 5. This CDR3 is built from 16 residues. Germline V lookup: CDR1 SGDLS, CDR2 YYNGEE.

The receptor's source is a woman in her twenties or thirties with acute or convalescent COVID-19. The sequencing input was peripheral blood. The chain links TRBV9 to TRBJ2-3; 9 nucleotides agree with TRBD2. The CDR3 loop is CASSVAAGGPTDTQYF. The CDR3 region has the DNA TGTGCCAGCAGCGTAGCCGCGGGGGGGCCAACAGATACGCAGTATTTT.